The sequence of this T cell receptor beta chain was determined in a study of blood T cell repertoires in COVID-19. Study in general: Sites across the United States, Italy and Spain contributed samples from acute and convalescent COVID-19. Nucleic acid was either cDNA or gDNA, and it came from T cells, B-cell-depleted T cells, or PBMCs.

This clone was detected a few times. Source study methods: Amplification of reference gene primers provided the estimated nucleated cell counts. The protocol was immunoSEQ multiplex PCR, while the TCRdb copy is restricted to in-frame clones and leaves out a portion. The V and J calls and clone size are taken from that table; D and trimming were inferred from the DNA. The table lists tens of thousands of clones, around four fifths of them singletons. Sequenced material: peripheral blood. The clonotype originates from a woman aged 45 to 65 with active or convalescent COVID-19.

The CDR3 sequence: CASSYLTRSSYNEQFF. For the CDR3, the DNA is TGTGCCAGCAGTTACTTGACTAGGAGCTCCTACAATGAGCAGTTCTTC. This chain joins TRBV6-2 or TRBV6-3 and TRBJ2-1, with D maybe TRBD2 (6 bases). The CDR3 runs to 16 residues. Trimming left V 1 base short and J 0 bases short, with 10 bases between. The germline V gene encodes CDR1 MNHEY and CDR2 SVGEGT.